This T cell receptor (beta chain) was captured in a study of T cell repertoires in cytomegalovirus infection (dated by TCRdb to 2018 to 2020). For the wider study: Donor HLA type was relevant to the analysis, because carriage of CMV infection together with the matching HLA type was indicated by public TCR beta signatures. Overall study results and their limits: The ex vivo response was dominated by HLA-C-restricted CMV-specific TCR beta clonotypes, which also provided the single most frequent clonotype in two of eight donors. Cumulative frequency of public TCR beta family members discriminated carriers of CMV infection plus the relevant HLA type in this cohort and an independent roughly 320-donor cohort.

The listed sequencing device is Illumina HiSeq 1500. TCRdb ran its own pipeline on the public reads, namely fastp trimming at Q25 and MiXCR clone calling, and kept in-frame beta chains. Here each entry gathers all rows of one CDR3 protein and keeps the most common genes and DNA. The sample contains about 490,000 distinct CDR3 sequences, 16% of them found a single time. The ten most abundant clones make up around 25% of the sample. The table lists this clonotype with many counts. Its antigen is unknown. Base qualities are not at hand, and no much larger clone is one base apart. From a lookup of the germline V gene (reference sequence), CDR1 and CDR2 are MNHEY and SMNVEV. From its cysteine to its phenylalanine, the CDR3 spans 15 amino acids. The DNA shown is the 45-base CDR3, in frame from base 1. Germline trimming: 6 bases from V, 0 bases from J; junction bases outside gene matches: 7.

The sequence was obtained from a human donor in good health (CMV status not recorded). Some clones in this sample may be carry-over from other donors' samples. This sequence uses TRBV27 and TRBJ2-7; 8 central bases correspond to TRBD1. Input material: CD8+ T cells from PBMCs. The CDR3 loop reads CASRDRVWSSYEQYF. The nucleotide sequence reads TGTGCCAGCAGGGACAGGGTGTGGAGCTCCTACGAGCAGTACTTC.